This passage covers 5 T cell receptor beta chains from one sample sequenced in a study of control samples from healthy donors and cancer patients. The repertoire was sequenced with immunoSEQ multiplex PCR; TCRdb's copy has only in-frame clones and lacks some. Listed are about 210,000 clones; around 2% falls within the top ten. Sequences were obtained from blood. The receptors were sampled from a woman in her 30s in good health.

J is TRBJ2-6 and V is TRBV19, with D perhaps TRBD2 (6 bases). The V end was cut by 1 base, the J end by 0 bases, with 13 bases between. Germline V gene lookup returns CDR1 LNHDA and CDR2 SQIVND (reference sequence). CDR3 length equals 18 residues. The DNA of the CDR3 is TGTGCCAGTAGTATAGGATCTAGCGACTACTCTGGGGCCAACGTCCTGACTTTC. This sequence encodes CASSIGSSDYSGANVLTF. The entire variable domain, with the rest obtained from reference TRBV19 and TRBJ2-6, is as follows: DGGITQSPKYLFRKEGQNVTLSCEQNLNHDAMYWYRQDPGQGLRLIYYSQIVNDFQKGDIAEGYSVSREKKESFPLTVTSAQKNPTAFYLCASSIGSSDYSGANVLTFGAGSRLTVL.

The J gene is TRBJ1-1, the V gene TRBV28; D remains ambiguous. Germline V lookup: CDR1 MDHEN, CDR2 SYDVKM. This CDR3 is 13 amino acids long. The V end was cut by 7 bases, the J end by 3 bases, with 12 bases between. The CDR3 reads CASKVRRDTEAFF. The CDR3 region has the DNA TGTGCCAGCAAGGTTCGCCGGGACACTGAAGCTTTCTTT.

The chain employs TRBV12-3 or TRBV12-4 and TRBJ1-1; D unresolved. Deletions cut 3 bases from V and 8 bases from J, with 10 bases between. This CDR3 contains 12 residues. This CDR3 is CASSFGSVEAFF. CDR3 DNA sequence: TGTGCCAGCAGTTTCGGCAGCGTAGAAGCTTTCTTT.

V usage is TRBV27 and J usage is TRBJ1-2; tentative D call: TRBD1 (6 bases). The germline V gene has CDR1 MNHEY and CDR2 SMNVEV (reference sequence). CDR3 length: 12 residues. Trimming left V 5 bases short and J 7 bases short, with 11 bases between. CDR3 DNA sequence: TGTGCCAGCAGTAGGGGGGAGGGTGGCTACACCTTC. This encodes CASSRGEGGYTF.

The CDR3 DNA follows: TGTGCCAGCAGTGAAGAAGAATCCTATGGCTACACCTTC. This translates into CASSEEESYGYTF. The chain employs TRBV2 and TRBJ1-2; no firm D call. Germline-derived CDR1 and CDR2 are SNHLY and FYNNEI. V lost 1 base and J 4 bases, leaving 7 bases between the germline ends. The CDR3 has 13 residues. The whole variable domain, filled in from reference TRBV2 and TRBJ1-2, reads EPEVTQTPSHQVTQMGQEVILRCVPISNHLYFYWYRQILGQKVEFLVSFYNNEISEKSEIFDDQFSVERPDGSNFTLKIRSTKLEDSAMYFCASSEEESYGYTFGSGTRLTVV.